This TCR beta chain derives from a study of shared clonotypes between healthy human individuals. Findings of the study overall: Clonotypes that were shared across a few donors made up approximately 5.1% of naive CD4 clonotypes. Collection of samples was limited to blood; tissue repertoires likely differ.

Only Caucasian adults living in Nashville, Tennessee made up the donor group. Trimming took off 10 bases at V and 5 bases at J, with 15 bases between the two ends. The CDR3 runs to 13 residues. Germline V lookup: CDR1 MDHEN, CDR2 SYDVKM. Sequencing was at deep level. Clones were sequenced by immunoSEQ multiplex PCR, and TCRdb holds only the in-frame ones, with some missing. This sample has under 1,100,000 clones, with approximately 76% found just once. This clone was seen a few times. Its specificity is unknown. The source of this sequence is a man between 18 and 29 years old in good health. Sequencing was performed on memory CD4+ T cells sorted from blood. Documented subset: CD45RA-negative fraction. The chain is built from TRBV28 and TRBJ1-5; possibly TRBD1 for D (6 bases). This CDR3 is CAIGGGGHQPQHF. DNA for the CDR3: TGTGCCATCGGAGGTGGGGGCCATCAGCCCCAGCATTTT.